The present T cell receptor beta chain was sequenced within a study of shared clonotypes between healthy human individuals. CDR1 and CDR2 from the germline V gene are LGHNA and YSLEER. V was trimmed by 2 bases and J by 5 bases, leaving 10 bases between them. The CDR3 extends over 13 amino acids. The repertoire was sequenced with immunoSEQ multiplex PCR; TCRdb's copy has only in-frame clones and lacks some. Of about 1.1 million clones detected, approximately 80% appear once; the ten largest clones hold 0.7% to 0.95%. This clone was counted only a few times. Healthy and HIV-negative, the adult donors had no recent acute infections or vaccinations. Investigators divided CD4+ cells into CD45RA+ naive and CD45RA-negative memory subsets.

The chain uses TRBV4-3 and TRBJ2-7; D is ambiguous. This TCR came from a man between 18 and 29 years old in good health. Some clones in this sample may be carry-over from other donors' samples. The sequenced material came from memory CD4+ T cells from PBMCs. Subset here: CD45RA-negative fraction. The CDR3 nucleotides read TGCGCCAGCAGCCAACGCGGAGATAACGAGCAGTACTTC. Translation gives CASSQRGDNEQYF.